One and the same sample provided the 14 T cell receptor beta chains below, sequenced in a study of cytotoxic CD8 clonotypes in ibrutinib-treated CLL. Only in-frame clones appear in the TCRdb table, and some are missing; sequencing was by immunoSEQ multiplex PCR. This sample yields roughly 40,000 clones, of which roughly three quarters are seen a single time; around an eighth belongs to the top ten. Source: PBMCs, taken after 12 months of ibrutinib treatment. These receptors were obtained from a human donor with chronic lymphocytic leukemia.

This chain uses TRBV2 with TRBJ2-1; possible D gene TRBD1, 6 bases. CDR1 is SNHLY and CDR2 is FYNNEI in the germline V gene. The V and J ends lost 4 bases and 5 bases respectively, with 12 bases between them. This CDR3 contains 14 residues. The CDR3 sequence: CASSVGGRNNEQFF. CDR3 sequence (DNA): TGTGCCAGCAGTGTAGGGGGACGGAACAATGAGCAGTTCTTC.

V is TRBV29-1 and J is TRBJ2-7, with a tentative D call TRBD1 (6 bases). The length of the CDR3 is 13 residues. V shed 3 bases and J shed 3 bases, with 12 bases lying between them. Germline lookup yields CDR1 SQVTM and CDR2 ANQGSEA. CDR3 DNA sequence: TGCAGCGTTGATAAGGGGGACGGCTACGAGCAGTACTTC. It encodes CSVDKGDGYEQYF.

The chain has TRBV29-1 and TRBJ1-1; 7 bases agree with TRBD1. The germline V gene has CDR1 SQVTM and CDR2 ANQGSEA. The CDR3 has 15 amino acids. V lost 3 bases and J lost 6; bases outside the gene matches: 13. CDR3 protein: CSVDGIGGRGAEAFF. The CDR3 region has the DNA TGCAGCGTTGATGGAATAGGGGGCCGAGGGGCTGAAGCTTTCTTT.

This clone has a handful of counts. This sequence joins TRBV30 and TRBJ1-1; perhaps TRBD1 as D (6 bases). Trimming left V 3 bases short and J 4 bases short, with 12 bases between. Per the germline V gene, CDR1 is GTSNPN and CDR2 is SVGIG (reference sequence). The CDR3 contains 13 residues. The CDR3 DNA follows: TGTGCCTGGAGAGCGGGAGGGGGCACTGAAGCTTTCTTT. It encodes CAWRAGGGTEAFF.

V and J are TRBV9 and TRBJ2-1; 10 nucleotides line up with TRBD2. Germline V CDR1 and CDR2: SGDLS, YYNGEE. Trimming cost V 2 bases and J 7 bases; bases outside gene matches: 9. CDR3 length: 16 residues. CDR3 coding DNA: TGTGCCAGCAGCGTCAACCTAGCGGGAGTGGAGAATGAGCAGTTCTTC. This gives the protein CASSVNLAGVENEQFF.

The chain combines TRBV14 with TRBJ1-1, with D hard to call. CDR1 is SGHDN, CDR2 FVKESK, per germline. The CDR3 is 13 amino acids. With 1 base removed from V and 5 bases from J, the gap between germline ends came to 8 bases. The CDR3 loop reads CASSQVLSTEAFF. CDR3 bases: TGTGCCAGCAGCCAAGTCTTGTCAACTGAAGCTTTCTTT.

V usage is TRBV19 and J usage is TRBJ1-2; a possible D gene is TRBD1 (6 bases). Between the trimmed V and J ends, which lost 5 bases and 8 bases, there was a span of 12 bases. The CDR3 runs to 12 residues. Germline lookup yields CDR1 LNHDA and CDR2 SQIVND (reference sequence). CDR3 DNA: TGTGCCAGTAGTGTTTACAGGGAAGGCTACACCTTC. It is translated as CASSVYREGYTF.

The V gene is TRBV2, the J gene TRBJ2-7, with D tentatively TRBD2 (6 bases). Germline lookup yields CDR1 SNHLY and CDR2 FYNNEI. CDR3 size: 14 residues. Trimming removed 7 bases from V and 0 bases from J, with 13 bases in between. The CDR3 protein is CASNPGLSSYEQYF. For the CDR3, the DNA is TGTGCCAGCAACCCGGGACTTAGCTCCTACGAGCAGTACTTC.

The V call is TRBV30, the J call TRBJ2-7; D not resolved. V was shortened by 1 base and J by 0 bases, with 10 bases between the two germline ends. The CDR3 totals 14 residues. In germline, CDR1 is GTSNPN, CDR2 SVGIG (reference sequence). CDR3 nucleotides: TGTGCCTGGAGTGAAATGCGCAGCTCCTACGAGCAGTACTTC. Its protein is CAWSEMRSSYEQYF.

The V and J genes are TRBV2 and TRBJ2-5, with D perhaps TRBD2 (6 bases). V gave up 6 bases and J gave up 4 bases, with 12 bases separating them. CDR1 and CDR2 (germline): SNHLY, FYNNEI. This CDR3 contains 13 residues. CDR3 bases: TGTGCCAGCAGGGACACCGGGGGAGAGACCCAGTACTTC. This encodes CASRDTGGETQYF.

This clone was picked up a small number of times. The CDR3 reads CASSRGNQPQHF. For the CDR3, the DNA is TGTGCCAGTAGTAGGGGCAATCAGCCCCAGCATTTT. The genes are TRBV19 and TRBJ1-5; D ambiguous. CDR1 LNHDA and CDR2 SQIVND come from the germline V gene (reference sequence). This CDR3 comprises 12 residues. Trimming cost V 4 bases and J 2 bases, with 3 bases left between them. Full variable domain (remainder filled in from reference TRBV19 and TRBJ1-5): DGGITQSPKYLFRKEGQNVTLSCEQNLNHDAMYWYRQDPGQGLRLIYYSQIVNDFQKGDIAEGYSVSREKKESFPLTVTSAQKNPTAFYLCASSRGNQPQHFGDGTRLSIL.

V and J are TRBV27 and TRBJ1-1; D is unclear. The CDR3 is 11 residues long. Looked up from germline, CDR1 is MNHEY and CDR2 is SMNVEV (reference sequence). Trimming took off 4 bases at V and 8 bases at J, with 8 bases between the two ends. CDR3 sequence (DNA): TGTGCCAGCAGTTCAAAGAGAGAAGCTTTCTTT. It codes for CASSSKREAFF.

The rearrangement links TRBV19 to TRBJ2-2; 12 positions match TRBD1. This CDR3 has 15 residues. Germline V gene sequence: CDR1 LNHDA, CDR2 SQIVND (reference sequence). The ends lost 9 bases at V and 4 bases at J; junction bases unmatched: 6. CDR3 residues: CASGQGQGATGELFF. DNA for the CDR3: TGTGCCAGCGGGCAGGGACAGGGGGCCACCGGGGAGCTGTTTTTT.

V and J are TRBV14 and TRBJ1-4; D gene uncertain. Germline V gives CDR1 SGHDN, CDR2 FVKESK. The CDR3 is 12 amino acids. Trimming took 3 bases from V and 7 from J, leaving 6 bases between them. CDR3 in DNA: TGTGCCAGCAGCCAGGAGGGTGAAAAACTGTTTTTT. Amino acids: CASSQEGEKLFF.